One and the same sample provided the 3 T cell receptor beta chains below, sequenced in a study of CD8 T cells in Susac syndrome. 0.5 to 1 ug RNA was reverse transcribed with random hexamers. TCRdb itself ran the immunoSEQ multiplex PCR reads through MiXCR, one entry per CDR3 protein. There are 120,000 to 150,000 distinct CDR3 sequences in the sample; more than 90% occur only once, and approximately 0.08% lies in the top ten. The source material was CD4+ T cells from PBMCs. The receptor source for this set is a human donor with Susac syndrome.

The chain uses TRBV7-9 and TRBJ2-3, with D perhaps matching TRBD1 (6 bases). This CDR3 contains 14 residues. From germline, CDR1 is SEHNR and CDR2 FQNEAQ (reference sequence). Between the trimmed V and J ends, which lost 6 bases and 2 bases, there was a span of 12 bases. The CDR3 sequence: CASSFGQSTDTQYF. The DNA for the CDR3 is TGTGCCAGCAGTTTTGGACAGTCCACAGATACGCAGTATTTT.

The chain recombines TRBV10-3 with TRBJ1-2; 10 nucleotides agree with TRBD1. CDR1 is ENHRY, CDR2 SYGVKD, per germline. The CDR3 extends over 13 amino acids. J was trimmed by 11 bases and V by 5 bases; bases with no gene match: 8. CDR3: CAISLPGTGVYTF. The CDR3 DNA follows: TGTGCCATCAGTTTACCCGGGACAGGGGTATACACCTTC.

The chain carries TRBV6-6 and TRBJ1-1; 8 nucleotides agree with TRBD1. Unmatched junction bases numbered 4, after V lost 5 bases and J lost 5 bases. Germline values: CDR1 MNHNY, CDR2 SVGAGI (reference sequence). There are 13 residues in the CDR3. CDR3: CASSDRGGTEAFF. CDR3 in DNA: TGTGCCAGCAGTGACAGGGGAGGAACTGAAGCTTTCTTT.